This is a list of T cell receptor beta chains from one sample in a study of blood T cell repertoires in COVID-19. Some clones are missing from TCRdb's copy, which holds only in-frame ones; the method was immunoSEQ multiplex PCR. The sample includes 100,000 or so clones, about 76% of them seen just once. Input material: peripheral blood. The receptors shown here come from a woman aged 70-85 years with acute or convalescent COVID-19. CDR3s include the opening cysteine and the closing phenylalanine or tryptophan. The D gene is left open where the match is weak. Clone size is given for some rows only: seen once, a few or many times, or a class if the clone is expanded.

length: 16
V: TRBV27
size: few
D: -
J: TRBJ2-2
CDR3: CASGPQRGQGTGELFF
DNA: TGTGCCAGCGGTCCCCAGCGGGGACAAGGGACCGGGGAGCTGTTTTTT

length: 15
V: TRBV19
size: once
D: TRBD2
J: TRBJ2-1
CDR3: CASSQGGLARNEQFF
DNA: TGTGCCAGTAGTCAAGGTGGACTAGCTAGGAATGAGCAGTTCTTC

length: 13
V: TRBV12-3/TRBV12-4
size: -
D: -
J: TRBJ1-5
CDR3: CASSSTGNQPQHF
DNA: TGTGCCAGCAGTTCCACAGGGAATCAGCCCCAGCATTTT

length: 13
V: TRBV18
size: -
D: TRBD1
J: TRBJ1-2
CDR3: CASSAQGAYGYTF
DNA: TGTGCCAGCTCAGCTCAGGGGGCGTATGGCTACACCTTC

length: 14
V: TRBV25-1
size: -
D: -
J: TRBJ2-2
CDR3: CASTTGEATGELFF
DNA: TGTGCCAGCACTACAGGGGAGGCCACCGGGGAGCTGTTTTTT

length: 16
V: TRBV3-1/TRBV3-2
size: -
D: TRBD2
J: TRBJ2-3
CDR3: CASSQVSGGALDTQYF
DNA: TGTGCCAGCAGCCAAGTGAGCGGGGGGGCCCTTGATACGCAGTATTTT

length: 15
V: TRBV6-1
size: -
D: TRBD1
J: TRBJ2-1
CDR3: CASTSGQGMDNEQFF
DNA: TGTGCCAGCACCTCGGGACAGGGAATGGACAATGAGCAGTTCTTC

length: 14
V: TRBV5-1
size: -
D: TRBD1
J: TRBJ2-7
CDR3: CASSLQGQAYEQYF
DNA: TGCGCCAGCAGCCTCCAGGGACAGGCCTACGAGCAGTACTTC

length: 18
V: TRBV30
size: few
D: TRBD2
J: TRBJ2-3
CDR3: CAWSGSSGGAVPTDTQYF
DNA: TGTGCCTGGAGTGGATCCAGCGGGGGGGCTGTCCCAACAGATACGCAGTATTTT

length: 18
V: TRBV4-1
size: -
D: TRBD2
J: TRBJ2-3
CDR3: CASSSRGLAGGPTDTQYF
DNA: TGCGCCAGCAGCTCCCGAGGATTAGCGGGGGGGCCAACAGATACGCAGTATTTT

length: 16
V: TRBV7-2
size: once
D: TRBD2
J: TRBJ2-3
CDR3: CASSPRSSGGLDTQYF
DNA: TGTGCCAGCAGCCCAAGGAGTAGCGGGGGACTTGATACGCAGTATTTT

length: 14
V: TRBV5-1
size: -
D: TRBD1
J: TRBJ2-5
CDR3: CASSSRGPQETQYF
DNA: TGCGCCAGCAGCTCCAGGGGGCCCCAAGAGACCCAGTACTTC

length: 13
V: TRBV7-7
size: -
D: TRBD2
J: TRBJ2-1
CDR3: CASSLRLANEQFF
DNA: TGTGCCAGCAGCTTACGACTAGCCAATGAGCAGTTCTTC

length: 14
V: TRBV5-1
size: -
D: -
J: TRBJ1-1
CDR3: CASSRDTPNTEAFF
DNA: TGCGCCAGCAGCCGGGACACTCCGAACACTGAAGCTTTCTTT

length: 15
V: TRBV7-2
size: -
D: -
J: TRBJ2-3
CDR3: CASSPSVFSGDTQYF
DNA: TGTGCCAGCAGCCCTAGTGTATTTTCGGGAGATACGCAGTATTTT

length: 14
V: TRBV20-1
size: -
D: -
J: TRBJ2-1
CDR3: CSASDSGTYNEQFF
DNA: TGCAGTGCTAGTGATTCGGGGACATATAATGAGCAGTTCTTC

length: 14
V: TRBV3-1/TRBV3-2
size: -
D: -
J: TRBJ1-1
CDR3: CASSQDGRSTEAFF
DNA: TGTGCCAGCAGCCAAGATGGGAGGTCAACTGAAGCTTTCTTT

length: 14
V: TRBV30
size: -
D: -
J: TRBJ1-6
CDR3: CAWSRESGNSPLHF
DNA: TGTGCCTGGAGTCGGGAGTCTGGAAATTCACCCCTCCACTTT

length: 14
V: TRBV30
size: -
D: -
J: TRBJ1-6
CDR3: CAWSAGDPNSPLHF
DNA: TGTGCCTGGAGCGCAGGGGATCCTAATTCACCCCTCCACTTT

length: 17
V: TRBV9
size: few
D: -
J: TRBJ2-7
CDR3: CASSVRNWGGHLYEQYF
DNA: TGTGCCAGCAGCGTAAGGAACTGGGGAGGACACCTTTACGAGCAGTACTTC

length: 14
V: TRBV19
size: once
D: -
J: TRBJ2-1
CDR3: CASSNGESHNEQFF
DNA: TGTGCCAGTAGTAATGGGGAGAGCCACAATGAGCAGTTCTTC

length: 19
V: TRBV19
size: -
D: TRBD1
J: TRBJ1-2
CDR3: CASSIAHGTGGASDYGYTF
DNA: TGTGCCAGTAGTATAGCCCACGGGACAGGGGGCGCGAGTGACTATGGCTACACCTTC

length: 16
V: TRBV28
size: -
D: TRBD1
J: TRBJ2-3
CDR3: CASSLRTPGGSDTQYF
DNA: TGTGCCAGCAGTTTAAGGACCCCAGGGGGTTCAGATACGCAGTATTTT

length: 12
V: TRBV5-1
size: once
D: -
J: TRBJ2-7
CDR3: CASSLVVGEQYF
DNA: TGCGCCAGCAGCTTGGTGGTCGGGGAGCAGTACTTC

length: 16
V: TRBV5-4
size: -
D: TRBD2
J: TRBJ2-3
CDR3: CASSLTSAPVTDTQYF
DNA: TGTGCCAGCAGCTTGACTAGCGCACCCGTCACAGATACGCAGTATTTT

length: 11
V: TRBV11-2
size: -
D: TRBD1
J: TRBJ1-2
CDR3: CASSPGGAETF
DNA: TGTGCCAGCAGTCCAGGGGGCGCGGAGACCTTC

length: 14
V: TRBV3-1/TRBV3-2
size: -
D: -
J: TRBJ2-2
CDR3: CASSQERRAGELFF
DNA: TGTGCCAGCAGCCAAGAGAGGCGAGCCGGGGAGCTGTTTTTT

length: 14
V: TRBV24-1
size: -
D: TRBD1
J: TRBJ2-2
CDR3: CATSVGGDTGELFF
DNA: TGTGCCACCAGTGTAGGGGGCGACACCGGGGAGCTGTTTTTT

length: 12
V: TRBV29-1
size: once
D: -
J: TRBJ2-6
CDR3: CSAVSGANVLTF
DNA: TGCAGCGCCGTGAGTGGGGCCAACGTCCTGACTTTC

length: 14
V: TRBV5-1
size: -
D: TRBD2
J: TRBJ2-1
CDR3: CASSLISGGNEQFF
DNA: TGCGCCAGCAGCTTGATTAGCGGGGGAAATGAGCAGTTCTTC

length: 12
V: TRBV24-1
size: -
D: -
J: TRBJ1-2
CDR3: CATYGENYGYTF
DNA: TGTGCCACATACGGGGAGAACTATGGCTACACCTTC

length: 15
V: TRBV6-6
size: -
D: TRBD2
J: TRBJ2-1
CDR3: CASSYSSLAGEEQFF
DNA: TGTGCCAGCAGTTACTCGAGTTTAGCGGGGGAGGAGCAGTTCTTC

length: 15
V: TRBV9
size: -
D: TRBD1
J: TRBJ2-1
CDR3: CASSVGGTGRDEQFF
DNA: TGTGCCAGCAGCGTAGGTGGGACAGGGCGCGATGAGCAGTTCTTC

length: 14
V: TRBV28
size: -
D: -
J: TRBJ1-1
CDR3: CPSSLPGQYTEAFF
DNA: TGTCCCAGCAGTTTACCAGGACAATACACTGAAGCTTTCTTT

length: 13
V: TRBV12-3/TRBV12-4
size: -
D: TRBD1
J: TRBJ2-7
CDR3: CASSATGGSEQYF
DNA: TGTGCCAGCAGTGCGACAGGGGGTAGTGAGCAGTACTTC

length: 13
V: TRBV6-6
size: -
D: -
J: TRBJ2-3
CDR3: CASSVQGTDTQYF
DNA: TGTGCCAGCAGTGTACAGGGCACAGATACGCAGTATTTT

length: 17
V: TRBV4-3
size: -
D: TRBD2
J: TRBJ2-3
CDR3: CASSQRLAGGDGDTQYF
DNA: TGCGCCAGCAGCCAACGACTAGCGGGGGGTGATGGAGATACGCAGTATTTT

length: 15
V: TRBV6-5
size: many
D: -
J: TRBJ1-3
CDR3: CASLRAGPSGNTIYF
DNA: TGTGCCAGCCTTAGGGCGGGCCCCTCTGGAAACACCATATATTTT

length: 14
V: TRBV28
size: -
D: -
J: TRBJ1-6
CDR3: CASSWAGENSPLHF
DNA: TGTGCCAGCAGTTGGGCAGGGGAGAATTCACCCCTCCACTTT

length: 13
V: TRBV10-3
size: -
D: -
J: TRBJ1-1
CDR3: CAITPTDNTEAFF
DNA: TGTGCCATCACCCCGACAGACAACACTGAAGCTTTCTTT

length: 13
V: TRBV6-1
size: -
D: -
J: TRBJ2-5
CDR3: CASSDLLQETQYF
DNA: TGTGCCAGCAGTGACCTGTTACAAGAGACCCAGTACTTC

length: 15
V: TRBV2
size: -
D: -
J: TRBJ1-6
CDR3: CASNPDSSYNSPLHF
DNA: TGTGCCAGCAATCCGGACAGCTCCTATAATTCACCCCTCCACTTT

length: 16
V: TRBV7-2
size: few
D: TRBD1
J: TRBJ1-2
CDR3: CASSLGGTGGSYGYTF
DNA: TGTGCCAGCAGCTTAGGCGGGACAGGGGGTTCCTATGGCTACACCTTC

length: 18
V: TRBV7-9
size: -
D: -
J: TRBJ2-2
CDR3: CASSPSLPGQLNTGELFF
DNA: TGTGCCAGCAGCCCGTCCTTACCTGGACAGCTAAACACCGGGGAGCTGTTTTTT

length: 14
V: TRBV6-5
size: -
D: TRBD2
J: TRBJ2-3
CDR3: CASSYLGGANMQYF
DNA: TGTGCCAGCAGTTATCTCGGGGGGGCTAATATGCAGTATTTT

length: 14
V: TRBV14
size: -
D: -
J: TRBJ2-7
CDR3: CASSQGWQSYEQYF
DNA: TGTGCCAGCAGCCAAGGGTGGCAGTCCTACGAGCAGTACTTC

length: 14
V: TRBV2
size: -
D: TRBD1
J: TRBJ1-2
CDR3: CASTGTGGAYGYTF
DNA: TGTGCCAGCACTGGGACAGGGGGCGCTTATGGCTACACCTTC

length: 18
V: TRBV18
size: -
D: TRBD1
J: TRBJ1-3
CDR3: CASSPLGTGGSSGNTIYF
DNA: TGTGCCAGCTCACCGTTGGGGACAGGGGGCTCCTCTGGAAACACCATATATTTT

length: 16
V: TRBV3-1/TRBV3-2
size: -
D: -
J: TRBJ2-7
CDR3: CASSQGGRGLSYEQYF
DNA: TGTGCCAGCAGCCAAGGAGGTCGGGGTCTCTCCTACGAGCAGTACTTC